The rows below give T cell receptor beta chains drawn from one sample of a study of T cells in Graves' hyperthyroidism and ophthalmopathy. Each CDR3 protein gets one entry after TCRdb re-called the multiplex PCR reads with MiXCR. The data hold some 300,000 distinct CDR3 sequences, with about an eighth observed a single time. Sequencing used blood. All receptors come from a woman younger than 45 with Graves' hyperthyroidism that later progressed to Graves' ophthalmopathy. The CDR3 runs from the conserved cysteine through the conserved F or W. Each record gives: D gene, V gene, clone size, J gene, CDR3 DNA, CDR3 protein. D genes are given only for firm matches. The listing skips clone size in some rows; elsewhere it reads once, few, many or a size class.

>TRBD2|TRBV27|many|TRBJ2-5
TGTGCCAGCAGTTCGGGGGGGGAGGGGCAAGAGACCCAGTACTTC
CASSSGGEGQETQYF
>.|TRBV29-1|many|TRBJ1-3
TGCAGCGTTACATGGGCGAGCTCTGGAAACACCATATATTTT
CSVTWASSGNTIYF
>TRBD2|TRBV9|few|TRBJ2-3
TGTGCCAGCAGCGCAGCGTTTGGACTAGCTTCAGATACGCAGTATTTT
CASSAAFGLASDTQYF
>.|TRBV19|.|TRBJ2-7
TGTGCCAGTAGTATAGCCCTCGTCTCAGGACCTAGTGGCGAGCAGTACTTC
CASSIALVSGPSGEQYF
>.|TRBV2|many|TRBJ1-1
TGTGCCAGCAGTGGGAACAACATGAACACTGAAGCTTTCTTT
CASSGNNMNTEAFF
>TRBD2|TRBV4-3|.|TRBJ2-1
TGCGCCAGCAGCCAAGGGATAGCGGGAGTCTACAATGAGCAGTTCTTC
CASSQGIAGVYNEQFF
>.|TRBV5-1|many|TRBJ1-2
TGCGCCAGCAGCCCAAGGACAGCCCGATCGGCTAACTATGGCTACACCTTC
CASSPRTARSANYGYTF
>.|TRBV7-2|medium-sized|TRBJ2-1
TGTGCCAGCACCCTCGAAGGGCTCCATGAGCAGTTCTTC
CASTLEGLHEQFF
>TRBD2|TRBV6-1|.|TRBJ2-2
TGTGCCAGCAGTACAGCTAGCGGGGCCCTCACCGGGGAGCTGTTTTTT
CASSTASGALTGELFF
>.|TRBV29-1|.|TRBJ1-2
TGCAGCGTTGAGAGGGAGGCCCGGGATGGCTACACCTTC
CSVEREARDGYTF
>.|TRBV4-2|.|TRBJ2-3
TGTGCCAGCAGCCAAGAGGGCCAGGTCACAGATACGCAGTATTTT
CASSQEGQVTDTQYF
>.|TRBV29-1|many|TRBJ2-5
TGCAGCGCTAGGACAGTTGAGACCCAGTACTTC
CSARTVETQYF
>.|TRBV7-9|few|TRBJ2-2
TGTGCCAGCAGCTTAGAAGTCGCCGGGGAGCTGTTTTTT
CASSLEVAGELFF
>.|TRBV12-3/TRBV12-4|many|TRBJ2-7
TGTGCCAGCAGGTTAACCGGGACGGGATCCTACGAGCAGTACTTC
CASRLTGTGSYEQYF
>.|TRBV6-9|.|TRBJ1-6
TGTGCCAGCAGTTACGAGAGGAGGACAGAGAACTCACCCCTCCACTTT
CASSYERRTENSPLHF
>TRBD1|TRBV11-2|many|TRBJ2-1
TGTGCCAGCAACGGGGACAGGGGGCTTTACAATGAGCAGTTCTTC
CASNGDRGLYNEQFF
>TRBD1|TRBV28|.|TRBJ2-7
TGTGCCAGCAGTCCGACCGGGACAGAGATCTACGAGCGGTACTTC
CASSPTGTEIYERYF
>.|TRBV5-6|.|TRBJ1-2
TGTGCCAGCAGCTTGTTACGAACTGGGAACTATGGCTACACCTTC
CASSLLRTGNYGYTF
>TRBD1|TRBV6-1|many|TRBJ2-1
TGTGCCAGCTCTCTAGGGACAGGGGCCTGGGATGAGCAGTTCTTC
CASSLGTGAWDEQFF
>.|TRBV6-5|many|TRBJ1-4
TGTGCCAGCACCCTAAATGAAAAACTGTTTTTT
CASTLNEKLFF
>TRBD1|TRBV28|many|TRBJ1-4
TGTGCCAGCAGTCCCCGACAGGGGGAAGAAAAACTGTTTTTT
CASSPRQGEEKLFF
>.|TRBV7-9|many|TRBJ2-2
TGTGCCAGCGGGAACACCGGGGAGCTGTTTTTT
CASGNTGELFF
>.|TRBV11-2|few|TRBJ2-2
TGTGCCACCCCGAACCTGGGGGGCGGTAAAGTAGCCGGGGAGCTGTTTTTT
CATPNLGGGKVAGELFF
>TRBD2|TRBV10-3|many|TRBJ2-3
TGTGCCATCAGTGATACTAGCGGCCATTCCACAGATACGCAGTATTTT
CAISDTSGHSTDTQYF
>TRBD2|TRBV20-1|many|TRBJ2-5
TGCAGTGCTCCTGGGGAGCGGGAGTTGGAGACCCAGTACTTC
CSAPGERELETQYF
>.|TRBV7-2|many|TRBJ2-5
TGTGCCAGCAGCAGACCCGGGCTAGCCGAGACCCAGTACTTC
CASSRPGLAETQYF
>TRBD2|TRBV7-9|many|TRBJ2-1
TGTGCCAGCAGCTCCTCCTGGACTAGCGGGAGTAAACACAATGAGCAGTTCTTC
CASSSSWTSGSKHNEQFF
>.|TRBV20-1|many|TRBJ1-1
TGCAGTGCTAGAGCCGGGACGACAAAGGTCCGGGCTTTCTTT
CSARAGTTKVRAFF
>TRBD2|TRBV12-3/TRBV12-4|many|TRBJ2-3
TGTGCCAGCAGTTCCACCTTCGAGGGACTAGCGGGCACAGATACGCAGTATTTT
CASSSTFEGLAGTDTQYF
>.|TRBV10-3|few|TRBJ2-3
TGTGCCAGCAGTGAACGGTGGGCAGGCACAGATACGCAGTATTTT
CASSERWAGTDTQYF
>.|TRBV4-1|few|TRBJ2-3
TGCGCCAGCAGCCACCGAGCGGTCTGGGATAGCACAGATACGCAGTATTTT
CASSHRAVWDSTDTQYF
>.|TRBV19|.|TRBJ2-7
TGTGCCAGTAGTTGGGTCGGAGACGAGCAGTACTTC
CASSWVGDEQYF
>TRBD2|TRBV15|many|TRBJ2-3
TGTGCCACCAGCAGAGATCTGCTAATGTCTAGCGGGCTTAGCACAGATACGCAGTATTTT
CATSRDLLMSSGLSTDTQYF
>.|TRBV20-1|few|TRBJ2-5
TGCAGTGCCGAGGGGGGGGCCAGAGAGACCCAGTACTTC
CSAEGGARETQYF
>.|TRBV6-2/TRBV6-3|once|TRBJ2-6
TGTGCCAGCAGTTACATCGGGGTTGGGAGTTCTGAGGCCCTGACTTTC
CASSYIGVGSSEALTF
>.|TRBV6-2/TRBV6-3|few|TRBJ2-3
TGTGCCAGCAGTGGCGAGGATCCGGGAGTGGGGGCAGATACGCAGTATTTT
CASSGEDPGVGADTQYF
>.|TRBV19|few|TRBJ1-5
TGTGCCAGTAGAATGAGGGGGGGGCTTCGGGGTCAGCCCCAGCATTTT
CASRMRGGLRGQPQHF
>.|TRBV7-8|many|TRBJ2-7
TGTGCCAGCAGCGTAGGACCCCTCTACGAGCAGTACTTC
CASSVGPLYEQYF
>.|TRBV18|many|TRBJ2-5
TGTGCCACCTCAGAGGGGCTTCAAGAGACCCAGTACTTC
CATSEGLQETQYF
>.|TRBV19|.|TRBJ1-3
TGTGCCAGTCGTCAGGTTAACTCTGGAAACACCATATATTTT
CASRQVNSGNTIYF
>TRBD2|TRBV11-2|.|TRBJ2-1
TGTGCCAGCAGCTCCACCTTGGCGGGAAGCGGGATAATCTTC
CASSSTLAGSGIIF
>.|TRBV4-1|once|TRBJ2-5
TGCGCCAGCAGCCGCTGGGGCGGGCGGGGCCCCGGGGAGACCCAGTACTTC
CASSRWGGRGPGETQYF
>TRBD1|TRBV7-9|many|TRBJ1-1
TGTGCCAGCAGCTTAGGGGGGGACAGGAGTGAAGCTTTCTTT
CASSLGGDRSEAFF
>.|TRBV11-1|many|TRBJ2-6
TGTGCCAGCAGCATACCATCTGGGGCCAACGTCCTGACTTTC
CASSIPSGANVLTF
>TRBD2|TRBV7-9|many|TRBJ2-7
TGTGCCAGCAGCTTAACGACTAGCGGGAGTGTCTACGAGCAGTACTTC
CASSLTTSGSVYEQYF
>.|TRBV20-1|many|TRBJ1-6
TGCAGTGCTGAGAGGGGAAGCTCACCCCTCCACTTT
CSAERGSSPLHF
>.|TRBV5-1|many|TRBJ2-3
TGCGCCAGCAGCTTGGGACTCACAGTTAGCACAGATACGCAGTATTTT
CASSLGLTVSTDTQYF
>.|TRBV19|many|TRBJ1-2
TGTGCCAGTAGCCTGCGGACGGTAAAAGGGGATGGCTACACCTTC
CASSLRTVKGDGYTF
>TRBD2|TRBV13|.|TRBJ2-7
TGTGCCAGCAGCGCCCGACTAGCGGGCTCCTACGAGCAGTACTTC
CASSARLAGSYEQYF
>.|TRBV7-8|many|TRBJ1-5
TGTGCCAGCAGCACTACGGCGGGGGGGGTAATTAGCAATCAGCCCCAGCATTTT
CASSTTAGGVISNQPQHF
>.|TRBV7-9|many|TRBJ2-5
TGTGCCAGCAGCTCCGGTAGAGAGACCCAGTACTTC
CASSSGRETQYF
>.|TRBV27|many|TRBJ2-7
TGTGCCAGCAGTTTGCTACTCGATCCTCGCGAGCAGTACTTC
CASSLLLDPREQYF
>TRBD2|TRBV27|many|TRBJ2-7
TGTGCCAGCAGTTTCGGGACTAGCGGATACGAGCAGTACTTC
CASSFGTSGYEQYF
>TRBD2|TRBV24-1|many|TRBJ2-3
TGTGCCACCCAAGGGACTAGCGGGAGTTCTTTAAAAGAGAGCACAGATACGCAGTATTTT
CATQGTSGSSLKESTDTQYF
>TRBD1|TRBV27|.|TRBJ2-1
TGTGCCAGCAGTCCGGGACAGGGAGGTTTTGAGCAGTTCTTC
CASSPGQGGFEQFF
>TRBD1|TRBV13|many|TRBJ1-5
TGTGCCAGCAGCTTAGTAGACAGGGTGGACAATCAGCCCCAGCATTTT
CASSLVDRVDNQPQHF
>.|TRBV7-3|.|TRBJ2-7
TGTGCCAGCCTTAACCCCCCAGGGGACTACGAGCAGTACTTC
CASLNPPGDYEQYF
>.|TRBV11-2|many|TRBJ2-7
TGTGCCAGCAGCTCGAGTGTTAACCCCTACGAGCAGTACTTC
CASSSSVNPYEQYF